Listed below are T cell receptor beta chains from one sample, sequenced in a study of blood T cells in healthy people across ages. Via MiXCR, TCRdb re-called the 5' RACE reads, giving one row per CDR3 protein. The table records just under 900,000 distinct CDR3 sequences, more than 25% of them present only once. The sequenced material came from blood. The receptors stem from a woman older than 75 in good health. Both conserved end residues are trimmed from each CDR3. Fields, in order: CDR3 protein, V gene.

cdr3_aa: ASSTPTSGGARGTGELF
v_call: TRBV19

cdr3_aa: ASSLDQGPYEQY
v_call: TRBV7-9

cdr3_aa: AGERTVAGTYEQY
v_call: TRBV6-2/TRBV6-3

cdr3_aa: ASSLRGGGYGYT
v_call: TRBV27

cdr3_aa: ATSRTTGRYQPQH
v_call: TRBV15

cdr3_aa: ASRLTAASTGTQY
v_call: TRBV19

cdr3_aa: SARAPGTGTNQPQH
v_call: TRBV20-1

cdr3_aa: ASSSPTGELNSPLH
v_call: TRBV28

cdr3_aa: ATALGGANTDTQY
v_call: TRBV24-1

cdr3_aa: ASSVGGRDNQPQH
v_call: TRBV5-7

cdr3_aa: ASSLVSLAGGLTYTQY
v_call: TRBV11-1